The 16 T cell receptor beta chains below come from one sample, sequenced in a study of T-cell memory formation after mild COVID-19. TCRdb re-derived calls from the 5' RACE reads in MiXCR, one entry per CDR3 protein. In the table there are around 450,000 distinct CDR3 sequences, around 20% of which are singletons. The sequenced sample was PBMCs or a T cell subset sorted from them (not recorded which). The receptor set was obtained from an adult woman who had mild COVID-19 (a few samples of this study predate the infection). Cell type and time point are not known.

Here the CDR3 reads CASSGRGQNTEAFF. DNA of the CDR3: TGCGCCAGCAGCGGCAGGGGGCAGAACACTGAAGCTTTCTTT. J is TRBJ1-1 and V is TRBV5-1; 8 bases map to TRBD1. After removal of 4 bases from V and 1 base from J, the junction contained 3 bases not matched to a gene. CDR3 size: 14 residues. Germline-derived CDR1 and CDR2 are SGHRS and YFSETQ.

The chain is built from TRBV29-1 and TRBJ1-4, with 9 bases identical to TRBD1. This CDR3 comprises 13 residues. From germline, CDR1 is SQVTM and CDR2 ANQGSEA. V lost 6 bases to trimming and J lost 6 bases; unmatched junction nucleotides: 5. CDR3 nucleotides: TGCAGCGTCCCCGGGACAGGGTATGAAAAACTGTTTTTT. This translates into CSVPGTGYEKLFF.

This clonotype occurred once. The chain employs TRBV12-3 or TRBV12-4 and TRBJ2-3; D may be TRBD1 (7 bases). Trimming shortened V by 4 bases and J by 4 bases, and 15 bases separated the two germline ends. The length of the CDR3 is 15 residues. The CDR3 DNA reads as TGTGCCAGCAGTTCCCAGGGGGGCCAGGCAGATACGCAGTATTTT. It specifies CASSSQGGQADTQYF.

The chain recombines TRBV20-1 with TRBJ2-1, with TRBD2 as a possible D gene (5 bases). CDR3 length: 17 amino acids. The germline V gene encodes CDR1 DFQATT and CDR2 SNEGSKA (reference sequence). The V end lost 1 base, the J end lost 0 bases, and 16 bases lay between the germline ends. CDR3: CSARGIGSRSSYNEQFF. Written as DNA, the CDR3 is TGCAGTGCTAGAGGCATTGGGAGCCGAAGCTCCTACAATGAGCAGTTCTTC.

This clonotype occurred a few times. The V call is TRBV6-1, the J call TRBJ2-6; 9 nucleotides match TRBD1. The CDR3 covers 15 residues. Germline lookup yields CDR1 MNHNS and CDR2 SASEGT. Unmatched junction bases numbered 0, after V lost 6 bases and J lost 0 bases. CDR3 sequence reads: CASRTGGSGANVLTF. The CDR3 nucleotides read TGTGCCAGCAGGACAGGGGGCTCTGGGGCCAACGTCCTGACTTTC.

A few counts support this clonotype. This sequence joins TRBV27 and TRBJ1-5; a weak D match, TRBD1 (5 bases). Germline V gives CDR1 MNHEY, CDR2 SMNVEV (reference sequence). This CDR3 comprises 15 residues. Trimming took 6 bases from V and 9 from J, leaving 21 bases between them. The CDR3 loop is CASRPGTLLGAPQHF. In DNA form, the CDR3 reads TGTGCCAGCAGACCCGGGACTTTACTTGGGGCGCCCCAGCATTTT.

There are a few counts of this clonotype. The chain combines TRBV7-8 with TRBJ1-1, with 7 positions matching TRBD1. Trimming removed 5 bases from V and 3 bases from J; junction bases left unmatched: 12. Per germline, CDR1 SGHVS and CDR2 FQNEAQ. This CDR3 spans 16 amino acids. The CDR3 loop is CASSRRRGRGHTEAFF. The CDR3 nucleotides read TGTGCCAGCAGCCGCCGCAGGGGAAGGGGGCACACTGAAGCTTTCTTT. The whole variable domain, filled in from reference TRBV7-8 and TRBJ1-1, reads GAGVSQSPRYKVAKRGQDVALRCDPISGHVSLFWYQQALGQGPEFLTYFQNEAQLDKSGLPSDRFFAERPEGSVSTLKIQRTQQEDSAVYLCASSRRRGRGHTEAFFGQGTRLTVV.

V and J are TRBV18 and TRBJ1-2; no firm D call. The CDR3 is made up of 15 amino acids. CDR1 is KGHSH, CDR2 LQKENI, per germline. V was clipped by 5 bases and J by 3 bases, with 16 bases between them. CDR3 residues: CASSASFGTYYGYTF. CDR3 sequence (DNA): TGTGCCAGCTCAGCCTCATTTGGTACCTACTATGGCTACACCTTC.

This clonotype was recorded a few times. The chain combines TRBV24-1 with TRBJ2-7, with 7 nucleotides matching TRBD2. The CDR3 is 14 amino acids. Germline values: CDR1 KGHDR, CDR2 SFDVKD. The J segment lost 2 bases and the V segment lost 4 bases, leaving 4 bases of the junction unmatched. The CDR3 reads CATSDTSVAYEQYF. CDR3 coding DNA: TGTGCCACCAGTGACACTAGCGTGGCCTACGAGCAGTACTTC.

The CDR3 DNA follows: TGTGCCAGCAGGGCTGGACAGGATCCAAGGACCCAGTACTTC. Residues: CASRAGQDPRTQYF. The chain combines TRBV12-3 or TRBV12-4 with TRBJ2-5; 7 bases line up with TRBD1. There are 14 residues in the CDR3. V trimming: 6 bases; J trimming: 7 bases; junction bases outside the gene matches: 11.

This clonotype appeared a few times. The chain carries TRBV7-8 and TRBJ2-2, with D possibly being TRBD1 (6 bases). Trimming removed 7 bases from V and 7 bases from J, with 13 bases in between. CDR3 length: 13 residues. The V gene's germline CDR1 is SGHVS and CDR2 FQNEAQ. The CDR3: CASIRQVHGELFF. In DNA form, the CDR3 reads TGTGCCAGCATCCGACAGGTTCACGGGGAGCTGTTTTTT.

This clonotype appeared many times. This chain connects TRBV6-2 or TRBV6-3 to TRBJ2-3, with TRBD1 identical over 7 bases. Germline CDR1 is MNHEY and CDR2 is SVGEGT. Trimming at V came to 8 bases and at J to 2 bases, leaving 10 bases not matched to a gene. The CDR3 runs 15 residues. CDR3 bases: TGTGCCAGCTCCTTCTCCGGGACAGCCACAGATACGCAGTATTTT. Translating gives CASSFSGTATDTQYF.

The chain links TRBV7-3 to TRBJ1-1; possible D gene TRBD1, 6 bases. The germline V and J ends were trimmed by 5 bases and 2 bases, with 18 bases remaining between them. Germline CDR1 is SGHTA and CDR2 is FQGTGA. The CDR3 sequence is 16 residues long. The CDR3 DNA reads as TGTGCCAGCAGCCCATCTCCAACAGGGTTTAACACTGAAGCTTTCTTT. It codes for CASSPSPTGFNTEAFF.

This clonotype was seen only a few times. The chain carries TRBV20-1 and TRBJ2-1; 8 bases line up with TRBD2. The germline V gene has CDR1 DFQATT and CDR2 SNEGSKA (reference sequence). Trimming at V came to 2 bases and at J to 7 bases, leaving 10 bases not matched to a gene. The length of the CDR3 is 15 residues. This CDR3 is CSARTAGTRKNEQFF. The CDR3 DNA sequence: TGCAGTGCTAGAACTGCCGGGACTAGGAAAAATGAGCAGTTCTTC.

This chain links TRBV7-9 with TRBJ2-1; unclear D gene. CDR3 length equals 12 residues. Germline CDR1 and CDR2: SEHNR and FQNEAQ (reference sequence). V lost 5 bases to trimming and J lost 10 bases, with 12 bases between them. CDR3 sequence reads: CASSARVGEQFF. DNA for the CDR3: TGTGCCAGCAGCGCTAGGGTTGGCGAGCAGTTCTTC.

This clonotype has more than one count but fewer than ten. The chain is built from TRBV9 and TRBJ2-3; D is unresolved. CDR1 is SGDLS and CDR2 is YYNGEE in the germline V gene. This CDR3 has 14 residues. The V end lost 0 bases, the J end lost 2 bases, and 7 bases lay between the germline ends. CDR3 sequence reads: CASSVVLNTDTQYF. The CDR3 DNA follows: TGTGCCAGCAGCGTAGTCCTCAACACAGATACGCAGTATTTT. The variable domain in full, completed from reference TRBV9 and TRBJ2-3, reads DSGVTQTPKHLITATGQRVTLRCSPRSGDLSVYWYQQSLDQGLQFLIQYYNGEERAKGNILERFSAQQFPDLHSELNLSSLELGDSALYFCASSVVLNTDTQYFGPGTRLTVL.